This record looks at one T cell receptor beta chain sequence and its context. Profiled with immunoSEQ multiplex PCR; TCRdb holds only in-frame clones, not every one. The sample holds some 49,000 clones, about 96% seen once. These data are taken from a study of T cells in tuberculosis. Time point defined: new active TB diagnosis, blood taken before or within 7 days of starting treatment. The clonotype comes from an adult with tuberculosis. The sequences come from PBMCs, collected at tuberculosis diagnosis.

CDR3 DNA sequence: TGTGCCATCAGCCTGGACAGACCCTACGAGCAGTACTTC. This gives the protein CAISLDRPYEQYF. The V and J genes are TRBV10-3 and TRBJ2-7; TRBD1 is a possible D gene (6 bases). This CDR3 has 13 residues. The germline gives CDR1 ENHRY, CDR2 SYGVKD. V was cut by 6 bases and J by 2 bases, with 11 bases left in between.